This T cell receptor beta chain was profiled in a study of cytomegalovirus exposure and HLA in healthy donors (dated by TCRdb to the late 2010s). Broadly, across the study: According to an earlier analysis of a few hundred of the donors, about 190 million T cells yielded approximately 120 million unique TCR beta sequences and roughly 280 Gb of sequence data. Both class I and class II loci were covered by HLA typing, at four-digit resolution. Typing coverage differed by locus: A, B, C, DRB1 and DQB1 were typed in roughly 620-640 donors, DQA1 in 522, DPA1 in 600 to 610, and DPB1 in approximately 450. Donor age, sex, ethnicity and CMV serostatus were compiled alongside the repertoire data. The study profiled the T cell repertoires of approximately 700 subjects by immunosequencing and related them to cytomegalovirus serostatus. The study aimed to test whether signatures of past pathogen exposure could be identified by cataloging public T cell receptors. About 280 gigabases of sequencing data and 70 million to 85 million unique TCR sequences were included in an early release covering roughly 700 HLA-typed donors. To study patterns of TCR occurrence, a later analysis re-analyzed previously published TCR beta repertoires from several hundred donors and added high-resolution HLA genotyping. In addition to the first cohort of roughly 700 subjects, a separate validation cohort of 120 different subjects was used. Five DR-DQ haplotypes were treated as single units for association and clustering because of strong linkage in the cohort. A later genetic analysis used genome-wide SNP genotypes for about 60% of the 666 donors, treating that subset as a discovery cohort. All discovery cohort repertoires had been generated on a single sequencing platform. To decide whether each TCR beta V gene segment behaved as functional or pseudogenic, an earlier analysis of some 580 of the donors relied on high-throughput TCR beta sequencing. High-throughput TCR immunosequencing, statistical association of individual TCRs with disease status, and machine learning were combined to predict cytomegalovirus infection status. In the later analysis, no new phenotypic data were used to find candidate immune exposures; instead, reliance was placed on TCR beta sequences and their occurrence across donors. Across about 380 genotyped donors of the cohort, an average of about 240,000 unique TCR beta nucleotide sequences per donor were sequenced, and approximately 17% of those sequences were non-productive. Of the 300 to 450 genotyped donors, over 80% were placed in the genetic ancestry cluster associated with self-reported Caucasian donors. The full study reports these points: Immune exposure information for the cohort was limited to CMV serostatus. Most TCR sequences were seen in very few donors, while some public TCRs were found in many individuals. A total of 164 TCR beta chains were listed by the study as associated with cytomegalovirus. A few of the identified cytomegalovirus-associated TCR beta chains were confirmed in vitro to be specific for cytomegalovirus antigens. A later genetic analysis reported fewer N-insertions in productive TCRs among donors in an Asian-associated ancestry cluster than the roughly 670-donor mean. A later analysis found that TCR association rates varied across HLA loci, with DRB1 alleles showing the most associated TCRs and HLA-C alleles the fewest. Because some donors lacked HLA typing at each locus, the association tests relied only on the typed subset. Most CMV-associated TCR beta chains appeared to be HLA-restricted in a later analysis, and the HLA associations seemed to be driven largely by CMV exposure. Several of the top co-occurrence clusters appeared to be linked to parvovirus B19, influenza, CMV and Epstein-Barr virus, according to a later analysis. The classifier was reported to diagnose cytomegalovirus status with high specificity and sensitivity in both the original and validation cohorts. According to the authors, the approach could potentially be generalized to other disease states and immunological phenotypes. A later analysis found that HLA-associated TCR beta chains were more clonally expanded and had lower generation probabilities than equally common non-associated chains. Linkage disequilibrium might explain the correlated functional status among segregating V segments, but an unknown experimental factor could not be excluded. The 87-base-pair reads could not distinguish some IMGT-functional V segments, including TRBV6-2 and TRBV6-3, so those segments were excluded. Assigning TCR associations to individual alleles was difficult when HLA alleles, especially DR and DQ, strongly co-occurred. A later analysis associated 15,000 to 20,000 TCR beta sequences with specific HLA alleles at a false discovery rate of 0.05. An earlier analysis of several hundred of the donors showed that most TCR beta V segments appeared in productive rearrangements either about 87% or about 30% of the time, which broadly matched IMGT annotations. A cluster of highly shared sequence variants was judged likely to represent a technical artifact of the sequencing pipeline. An association between a missense DCLRE1C variant and V-gene and J-gene trimming of TCR beta chains was found in a later genetic analysis and replicated in an independent cohort. Only TCR beta chains were sequenced in this cohort, and the absence of alpha or paired-chain data limited detectable features. The earlier analysis of a few hundred of the donors excluded seventeen rarely observed V segments, including chromosome 9 orphons, because counts were too low. Roughly uniform sequencing depth across donors was assumed in presence/absence analyses, although this assumption may not hold. A further reported finding was that TCR beta sequences accurately predicted the HLA-A and HLA-B alleles for most subjects in the first cohort.

The method was the immunoSEQ multiplex PCR assay. A mixture of 60 forward primers for TCR Vbeta segments and 13 reverse primers for TCR Jbeta segments was used in the multiplex PCR. A multiplex PCR assay on genomic DNA amplified the CDR3 region of rearranged TCR beta genes. The amplified TCR beta libraries were sequenced on the Illumina HiSeq System as 87-base-pair reads. The paper's processing steps were these. A later analysis counted around 72 million unique TCR beta chains across the approximately 700 repertoires, and 10 million to 11 million of these chains were shared by at least two donors. Raw reads were error-corrected and collapsed into unique sequences with a nearest-neighbor algorithm that merged closely related sequences to remove PCR and sequencing errors. Alignment of CDR3 sequences to IMGT reference sequences was used to assign V, D and J gene segments. Each retained sequence needed at least a six-nucleotide match to both a V gene segment and a J gene segment. Rearrangements were classified as productive when the CDR3 lacked stop codons and remained in frame with V and J, and all other rearrangements were classified as non-productive. CDR3 was defined according to IMGT convention as the region running from the second conserved V-encoded cysteine to the conserved J-encoded phenylalanine. The earlier analysis of about 500 of the donors excluded sequences that lacked an unambiguous match to a single V gene segment. An earlier analysis of over 450 of the donors classified V segments as functional when productive rearrangements were above 56.7% and as segregating when the standard deviation between donors was above 5%. A statistical classification framework was built for diagnosing cytomegalovirus status from the catalog of TCR beta chain sequences. A later analysis assigned V and J genes by comparing TCR nucleotide sequences with IMGT/GENE-DB human TR gene sequences. Using the TCRdist pipeline, a later analysis assigned CDR3 sequences along with most-parsimonious VDJ recombination scenarios. In a later analysis, each TCR beta chain was defined by its CDR3 amino acid sequence together with its V-gene family, and reads without a unique V-gene family were excluded. To address suspected cross-contamination and a sequencing artifact, a later analysis removed under 600 highly shared, low-generation-probability nucleotide sequences. In a later analysis, a clonal expansion index was calculated for each public chain from normalized within-repertoire ranks of inferred template counts. A later analysis computed generation probabilities with a VDJ recombination model fitted to out-of-frame rearrangements, and checked the results against IGoR. Hypergeometric tests were used in a later analysis to score TCR-TCR, TCR-HLA and TCR-CMV co-occurrence, with a repertoire-size bias correction applied to the TCR pairs. False discovery rates were estimated in a later analysis by permuting HLA or CMV assignments 20 times. In a later analysis, co-occurring TCRs were grouped with DBSCAN, and TCRdist sequence similarity was added when clustering was performed within HLA-allele-positive subsets. For co-occurrence clustering, repertoires with fewer than 30,000 or more than 120,000 public chains were excluded, along with roughly 5 repertoires with anomalous nucleotide sharing. Held by TCRdb, this immuneACCESS table contains in-frame sequences only and omits some clones. Under half of the omission traces to an unresolved V gene where checked; the cause of the rest is unknown. Clone size and V and J calls were adopted from that table, with D and trimming inferred from the DNA. Across this sample there are some 99,000 clones, with roughly 80% seen only once. In total, the top ten clones hold about 2% of the sample.

V and J are trimmed by 4 bases and 0 bases, and the gene matches miss 10 bases of the junction. There are 17 amino acids in the CDR3, from cysteine to phenylalanine inclusive. Only the CDR3 part of the read is kept: 51 bases, read in frame from the first base. The germline V gene (reference sequence) sets CDR1 to LNHDA and CDR2 to SQIVND. Regarding this clone: Its target antigen remains unknown. Qualities for individual bases were not recorded, and no much larger clone is one base off.

In total, just over 650 healthy bone marrow donors made up the cohort. Cohort members were all nominally healthy when sampled, although unrecorded immune exposures were likely present. The donor was CMV seronegative and was included in the group of a few hundred seronegative cohort members. A peripheral blood sample was collected from each donor, and TCR beta sequencing was performed on peripheral blood mononuclear cells. The Qiagen DNeasy Blood Extraction Kit was used to extract genomic DNA from the blood cell samples. What was sequenced was PBMCs. This chain is built from TRBV19 and TRBJ2-7, with 9 bases in between that match TRBD1. The source of this sequence is a man aged 35 to 55 in good health and CMV-seronegative. The nucleotides read TGTGCCAGTAGTACCACATGGACAGGGGAGAGCTCCTACGAGCAGTACTTC. It translates as CASSTTWTGESSYEQYF.